The 15 T cell receptor beta chains below come from one sample, sequenced in a study of cytomegalovirus exposure and HLA in healthy donors. PCR involved 60 Vbeta and 13 Jbeta primers. Some clones are missing from TCRdb's copy, which holds only in-frame ones; the method was immunoSEQ multiplex PCR. The data contain 150,000 to 200,000 clones, 82% of them singletons. Sequenced input: PBMCs. The receptors here all came from a girl aged 5-17 years in good health and CMV-seropositive.

This chain links TRBV5-1 with TRBJ2-1; D possibly corresponds to TRBD1 (6 bases). CDR1 is SGHRS, CDR2 YFSETQ, per germline. V gave up 0 bases and J gave up 1 base, with 8 bases separating them. The CDR3 contains 15 residues. The CDR3 sequence is CASSLGQVSYNEQFF. Written as DNA, the CDR3 is TGCGCCAGCAGCTTGGGACAGGTATCCTACAATGAGCAGTTCTTC. Filled out from reference TRBV5-1 and TRBJ2-1, the complete variable domain reads KAGVTQTPRYLIKTRGQQVTLSCSPISGHRSVSWYQQTPGQGLQFLFEYFSETQRNKGNFPGRFSGRQFSNSRSEMNVSTLELGDSALYLCASSLGQVSYNEQFFGPGTRLTVL.

The chain has TRBV30 and TRBJ1-5; the D gene is possibly TRBD1 (5 bases). V was clipped by 5 bases and J by 1 base, with 9 bases between them. This CDR3 has 13 residues. From germline, CDR1 is GTSNPN and CDR2 SVGIG (reference sequence). This CDR3 reads CAWGHGSNQPQHF. CDR3 in DNA: TGTGCCTGGGGACACGGGAGCAATCAGCCCCAGCATTTT.

The chain recombines TRBV9 with TRBJ1-1; D unresolved. V lost 1 base, J lost 6 bases, and 10 bases lay in between. CDR1 and CDR2 (germline): SGDLS, YYNGEE. CDR3 size: 13 residues. The DNA for the CDR3 is TGTGCCAGCAGCGTATCCGGGAGCGCTGAAGCTTTCTTT. Its protein product is CASSVSGSAEAFF.

This chain connects TRBV27 to TRBJ2-3, with D perhaps TRBD2 (5 bases). Germline V gene data show CDR1 as MNHEY and CDR2 as SMNVEV (reference sequence). The V and J ends lost 5 bases and 2 bases respectively, with 14 bases between them. This CDR3 contains 15 residues. CDR3 DNA: TGTGCCAGCAGTCCCCTAGCCCTATACACAGATACGCAGTATTTT. Translating gives CASSPLALYTDTQYF.

V usage is TRBV6-1 and J usage is TRBJ2-3; 8 nucleotides match TRBD2. CDR1 is MNHNS, CDR2 SASEGT, per germline. J gave up 7 bases and V 8 bases, and 8 bases lay outside the gene matches. This CDR3 has 13 residues. The CDR3 nucleotides read TGTGCCAGCGGGGCGAGCGGGGGCAATACGCAGTATTTT. This gives the protein CASGASGGNTQYF.

The CDR3 loop reads CASSFPDGTSTDTQYF. Written as DNA, the CDR3 is TGCGCCAGCAGCTTCCCGGACGGGACTAGCACAGATACGCAGTATTTT. The chain has TRBV5-1 and TRBJ2-3, with D perhaps matching TRBD2 (6 bases). The CDR3 loop spans 16 amino acids. V lost 2 bases to trimming and J lost 0 bases, with 13 bases between them. Germline lookup yields CDR1 SGHRS and CDR2 YFSETQ.

The genes are TRBV4-3 and TRBJ2-7, with unresolved D. The ends were cut back, 3 bases at V and 7 bases at J, with 13 bases in the middle. The CDR3 is made up of 13 amino acids. Germline V gene lookup returns CDR1 LGHNA and CDR2 YSLEER. CDR3 amino acids: CASSHPPFREQYF. The CDR3 DNA reads as TGCGCCAGCAGCCACCCCCCCTTTCGGGAGCAGTACTTC.

The chain is built from TRBV30 and TRBJ2-4, with D unresolved. Trimming shortened V by 4 bases and J by 0 bases, and 10 bases separated the two germline ends. The CDR3 is 14 residues long. Germline values: CDR1 GTSNPN, CDR2 SVGIG (reference sequence). CDR3 in amino acids: CAWTPLGAKNIQYF. In nucleotides, the CDR3 is TGTGCCTGGACTCCCCTAGGAGCCAAAAACATTCAGTACTTC.

V gene TRBV29-1 combines with J gene TRBJ1-1; no definite D call. This CDR3 spans 13 amino acids. V shed 4 bases and J shed 4 bases, with 13 bases lying between them. The germline gives CDR1 SQVTM, CDR2 ANQGSEA. The CDR3 region is CSVVGGQSTEAFF. For the CDR3, the DNA is TGCAGCGTTGTGGGAGGGCAATCCACTGAAGCTTTCTTT.

This clone has only one observation. The chain uses TRBV5-1 and TRBJ2-3, with 10 bases identical to TRBD2. Trimming removed 7 bases from V and 2 bases from J; junction bases left unmatched: 4. Germline-derived CDR1 and CDR2 are SGHRS and YFSETQ. This CDR3 has 14 residues. The CDR3 reads CASRTSGNTDTQYF. Here the CDR3 DNA reads TGCGCCAGCCGAACTAGCGGGAACACAGATACGCAGTATTTT.

The V gene is TRBV5-1, the J gene TRBJ2-1; 10 bases are shared with TRBD2. Germline V gene data show CDR1 as SGHRS and CDR2 as YFSETQ. The length of the CDR3 is 17 residues. The V gene end was trimmed by 0 bases and the J gene end by 1 base; junction bases not matched to a gene: 4. For the CDR3, the DNA is TGCGCCAGCAGCTTGGCCGGTAGCGGGAGGTCCTACAATGAGCAGTTCTTC. Translating gives CASSLAGSGRSYNEQFF.

This chain's CDR3 is CASGRGREEKLFF. CDR3 bases: TGTGCCAGCGGGCGGGGCAGGGAAGAAAAACTGTTTTTT. The chain uses TRBV6-1 and TRBJ1-4, with TRBD1 as a possible D gene (5 bases). The CDR3 consists of 13 residues. From germline, CDR1 is MNHNS and CDR2 SASEGT. V was clipped by 8 bases and J by 8 bases, with 15 bases between them.

The rearrangement links TRBV29-1 to TRBJ2-1; 7 nucleotides line up with TRBD2. Germline CDR1 and CDR2: SQVTM and ANQGSEA. V lost 1 base and J lost 0; bases outside the gene matches: 3. The CDR3 contains 15 residues. In DNA, the CDR3 is TGCAGCGTTGAAGGGGGCGGGAGCTCCTACAATGAGCAGTTCTTC. Its protein product is CSVEGGGSSYNEQFF.

The rearrangement joins TRBV12-5 to TRBJ2-3; 12 bases map to TRBD2. The V segment lost 1 base and the J segment 6 bases; nucleotides outside the gene matches: 5. CDR3 length: 16 amino acids. Germline-derived CDR1 and CDR2 are LGHNT and FRNRAP. The CDR3 nucleotides read TGTGCTAGTGGTTTGGAACTAGCGGGGGGCCGGGATACGCAGTATTTT. Encoded protein: CASGLELAGGRDTQYF.

The V call is TRBV27, the J call TRBJ1-2, with TRBD1 matching over 9 bases. The V segment lost 6 bases and the J segment 8 bases; nucleotides outside the gene matches: 25. Germline V gene sequence: CDR1 MNHEY, CDR2 SMNVEV (reference sequence). There are 19 residues in the CDR3. In DNA, the CDR3 is TGTGCCAGCAGACGACTCGCGAGGGAGTGGACGGACAGGGGAGGAGGCTACACCTTC. This gives the protein CASRRLAREWTDRGGGYTF.